Included here is one TCR beta chain sequence, with context. This specimen comes from a study of CD8 T cells in Susac syndrome. An amount of RNA that ranged from roughly 0.45 to 1 ug was reverse transcribed with random hexamers. TCRdb used MiXCR to reprocess the immunoSEQ multiplex PCR reads, holding one entry per CDR3 protein. Of 300,000 or so distinct CDR3 sequences listed, 92% are singletons. The sample consisted of CD4+ T cells from PBMCs. The clonotype comes from a human donor with multiple sclerosis.

The CDR3 protein is CASRNKRGPQETQYF. The CDR3 nucleotides are TGTGCCAGCAGGAACAAGCGGGGGCCTCAGGAGACCCAGTACTTC. The chain has TRBV3-1 and TRBJ2-5, with TRBD2 identical over 8 bases. Looked up from germline, CDR1 is LGHDT and CDR2 is YNNKEL (reference sequence). This CDR3 has 15 residues. The V segment lost 6 bases and the J segment 5 bases; nucleotides outside the gene matches: 11.